This T cell receptor beta chain emerged from a study of blood T cell repertoires in COVID-19. Study-wide background: Samples of COVID-19 (acute and convalescent) were obtained from the United States, Italy and Spain. PBMCs, B-cell-depleted T cells, or T cells were the source of the cDNA or gDNA that made up the material.

How the authors handled the data: Scientists estimated how many nucleated cells there were by amplifying reference gene primers. TCRdb's copy holds only in-frame clones and misses some; the assay was immunoSEQ multiplex PCR. From that table come the V and J calls and clone size; the DNA was used to work out D and trimming. The sample contains fewer than 350,000 clones, approximately 89% of which appear only once. Germline values: CDR1 MGHDK, CDR2 SYGVNS. V trimming: 2 bases; J trimming: 5 bases; junction bases outside the gene matches: 4. The CDR3 runs 15 residues. Enrolment of Seattle patients took place during active infection, and they were followed longitudinally.

This clonotype was obtained from a woman aged 55-70 years with COVID-19, enrolled during active disease. Sequenced: peripheral blood. The genes are TRBV25-1 and TRBJ1-2, with 11 bases that match TRBD1. The CDR3 sequence is CASSEGTGGPYGYTF. CDR3 in DNA: TGTGCCAGCAGTGAAGGGACAGGGGGACCGTATGGCTACACCTTC.